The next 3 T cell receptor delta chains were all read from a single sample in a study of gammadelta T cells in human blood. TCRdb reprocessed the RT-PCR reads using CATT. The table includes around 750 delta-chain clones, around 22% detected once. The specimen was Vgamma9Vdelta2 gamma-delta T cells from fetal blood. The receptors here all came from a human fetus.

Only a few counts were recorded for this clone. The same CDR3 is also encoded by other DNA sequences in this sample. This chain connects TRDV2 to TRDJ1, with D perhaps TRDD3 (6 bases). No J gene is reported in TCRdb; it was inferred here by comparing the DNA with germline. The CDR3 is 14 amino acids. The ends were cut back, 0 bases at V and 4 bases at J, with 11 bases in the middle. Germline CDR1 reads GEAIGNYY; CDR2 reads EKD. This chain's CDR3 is CACDTWGSGDKLIF. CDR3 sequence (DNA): TGTGCCTGTGACACCTGGGGATCGGGCGATAAACTCATCTTT.

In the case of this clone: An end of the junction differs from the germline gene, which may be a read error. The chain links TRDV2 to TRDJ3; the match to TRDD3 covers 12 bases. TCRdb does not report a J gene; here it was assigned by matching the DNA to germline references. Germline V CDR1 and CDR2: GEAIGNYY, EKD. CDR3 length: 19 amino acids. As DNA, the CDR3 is TGTGCCTGTGACACCCTGGGGGATACGCACTCCTGGTACACCCGACAGATGTTTTTC. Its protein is CACDTLGDTHSWYTRQMFF.

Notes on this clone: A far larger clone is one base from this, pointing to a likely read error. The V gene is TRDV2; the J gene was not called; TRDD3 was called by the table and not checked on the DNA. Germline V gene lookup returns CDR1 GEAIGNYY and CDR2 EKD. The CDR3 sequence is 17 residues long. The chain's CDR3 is CACDKVGDPALTAQPFF. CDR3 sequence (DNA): TGTGCCTGTGACAAGGTGGGGGATCCCGCTTTGACAGCACAACCCTTCTTT.